The 21 T cell receptor beta chains below were found in one sample sequenced in a study of T cell repertoires in cytomegalovirus infection. The antigens for these receptors are not known. Each CDR3 protein gets one entry after TCRdb re-called the reads with MiXCR. The sample comprises tens of thousands of distinct CDR3 sequences, about a fifth of which are singletons, and about 53% rests with the top ten. This sample comprised CD8+ T cells from cultured PBMCs, obtained from culture after CMV antigen stimulation. All receptors derive from a human donor in good health (CMV status not recorded). Some clones in this sample may be carry-over from other donors' samples.

CDR3 region: CASSPGWGSYEQYF. As DNA, the CDR3 is TGTGCCAGCAGCCCAGGATGGGGCAGCTACGAGCAGTACTTC. J is TRBJ2-7 and V is TRBV5-5; D might be TRBD1 (5 bases). This CDR3 region has 14 residues. Germline CDR1 reads SGHKS; CDR2 reads YYEKEE (reference sequence). V was cut by 4 bases and J by 3 bases, with 14 bases left in between.

This sequence joins TRBV7-6 and TRBJ2-1; perhaps TRBD1 as D (6 bases). This CDR3 spans 14 amino acids. With 2 bases removed from V and 8 bases from J, the gap between germline ends came to 13 bases. Germline loops: CDR1 SGHVS, CDR2 FNYEAQ. CDR3 protein: CASSLNGRGYEQFF. CDR3 DNA sequence: TGTGCCAGCAGCTTAAACGGAAGGGGGTATGAGCAGTTCTTC.

This clonotype was counted at least ten times. The chain links TRBV19 to TRBJ2-5, with TRBD2 identical over 12 bases. CDR1 is LNHDA and CDR2 is SQIVND in the germline V gene (reference sequence). J gave up 4 bases and V 5 bases, and 26 bases lay outside the gene matches. This CDR3 comprises 22 residues. The CDR3 loop reads CASSLRGSLPWTSGVLAETQYF. The CDR3 DNA reads as TGTGCCAGTAGTTTGCGGGGTAGTCTCCCGTGGACTAGCGGGGTCTTGGCAGAGACCCAGTACTTC. Looking up the rest from reference TRBV19 and TRBJ2-5 gives the full variable domain: DGGITQSPKYLFRKEGQNVTLSCEQNLNHDAMYWYRQDPGQGLRLIYYSQIVNDFQKGDIAEGYSVSREKKESFPLTVTSAQKNPTAFYLCASSLRGSLPWTSGVLAETQYFGPGTRLLVL.

This clonotype has more than one count but fewer than ten. V usage is TRBV11-2 and J usage is TRBJ1-1, with unresolved D. Trimming stripped 5 bases from V and 7 bases from J, with 17 bases between. Germline CDR1 SGHAT, CDR2 FQNNGV. The CDR3 has 14 amino acids. The CDR3 DNA follows: TGTGCCAGCAGCCTCCCTAGTCCCCTTGGTGAAGCTTTCTTT. It yields the protein CASSLPSPLGEAFF.

This clonotype was detected ten times or more. The chain employs TRBV28 and TRBJ1-2, with 9 positions matching TRBD1. J was trimmed by 3 bases and V by 5 bases; bases with no gene match: 7. This CDR3 is built from 15 residues. Germline CDR1 is MDHEN and CDR2 is SYDVKM. The CDR3: CASSAWDRADYGYTF. The CDR3 DNA reads as TGTGCCAGCAGTGCCTGGGACAGGGCGGACTATGGCTACACCTTC.

This clonotype occurred many times. The chain employs TRBV6-1 and TRBJ2-1; TRBD1 matches 10 bases. Trimming removed 2 bases from V and 3 bases from J; junction bases left unmatched: 10. Germline CDR1 and CDR2: MNHNS and SASEGT. CDR3 size: 18 residues. The CDR3 DNA sequence: TGTGCCAGCAGTGAATCAACCGGGACAGGGGTGTTCTACAATGAGCAGTTCTTC. The encoded protein is CASSESTGTGVFYNEQFF.

This clonotype was seen many times. The chain is built from TRBV7-9 and TRBJ1-2, with TRBD1 matching 9 bases. Losses at the gene ends were 4 bases for V and 0 bases for J; bases not matched to a gene: 3. The length of the CDR3 is 15 residues. Germline V CDR1 and CDR2: SEHNR, FQNEAQ (reference sequence). The chain's CDR3 is CASSSTGGSNYGYTF. DNA of the CDR3: TGTGCCAGCAGCTCTACAGGGGGCTCTAACTATGGCTACACCTTC.

Ten or more counts support this clonotype. J is TRBJ2-7 and V is TRBV12-3 or TRBV12-4, with D perhaps TRBD1 (5 bases). The CDR3 runs 14 residues. The V and J ends lost 5 bases and 2 bases respectively, with 13 bases between them. The CDR3: CASSPNRNTYEQYF. The CDR3 DNA follows: TGTGCCAGCAGTCCGAACAGGAATACCTACGAGCAGTACTTC.

Only a few counts were recorded for this clonotype. The chain uses TRBV7-9 and TRBJ1-3, with D perhaps TRBD1 (5 bases). The ends were cut back, 1 base at V and 5 bases at J, with 9 bases in the middle. The CDR3 contains 14 residues. The germline CDR1 and CDR2 sequences are SEHNR and FQNEAQ (reference sequence). The CDR3, as DNA: TGTGCCAGCAGCTTAGGAGGGGCCCGAAACACCATATATTTT. Amino acid sequence: CASSLGGARNTIYF.

This clonotype was recorded a few times. The V and J genes are TRBV9 and TRBJ1-2, with a weak D call TRBD1 (5 bases). The CDR3 consists of 15 residues. V dropped 3 bases and J dropped 2 bases, with 14 bases sitting between them. The germline V gene has CDR1 SGDLS and CDR2 YYNGEE. CDR3 sequence reads: CASSGLRRGNYGYTF. DNA for the CDR3: TGTGCCAGCAGCGGTCTCAGAAGGGGAAACTATGGCTACACCTTC.

J is TRBJ2-1 and V is TRBV11-2; 12 bases align to TRBD2. V lost 4 bases, J lost 8 bases, and 6 bases stayed unmatched. This CDR3 has 15 amino acids. The germline V gene has CDR1 SGHAT and CDR2 FQNNGV. The CDR3 loop is CASSSSSSGGDEQFF. The CDR3 DNA is TGTGCCAGCAGCTCCAGCTCTAGCGGGGGGGATGAGCAGTTCTTC.

The genes are TRBV19 and TRBJ1-1; 7 nucleotides line up with TRBD1. CDR3 length equals 13 residues. Losses at the gene ends were 8 bases for V and 1 base for J; bases not matched to a gene: 4. The V gene's germline CDR1 is LNHDA and CDR2 SQIVND (reference sequence). The CDR3 reads CASSDRTNTEAFF. CDR3 DNA: TGTGCCAGTTCGGACAGGACGAACACTGAAGCTTTCTTT.

The chain combines TRBV27 with TRBJ2-7; unclear D gene. The germline V and J ends were trimmed by 6 bases and 2 bases, with 20 bases remaining between them. Germline loops: CDR1 MNHEY, CDR2 SMNVEV (reference sequence). The CDR3 runs 16 residues. The CDR3 bases are TGTGCCAGCAGATCGAGAGTCTATGCTGATACCTACGAGCAGTACTTC. It yields the protein CASRSRVYADTYEQYF.

At least ten counts were recorded for this clonotype. V is TRBV7-9 and J is TRBJ2-3, with D perhaps matching TRBD1 or TRBD2 (5 bases each). The germline gives CDR1 SEHNR, CDR2 FQNEAQ (reference sequence). The V end was cut by 5 bases, the J end by 5 bases, with 23 bases between. This CDR3 is 17 amino acids long. This CDR3 reads CASSRPSSGTQRDTQYF. The CDR3 bases are TGTGCCAGCAGCCGTCCCTCTTCCGGGACCCAGCGAGATACGCAGTATTTT. Supplemented by reference TRBV7-9 and TRBJ2-3, the full variable domain reads DTGVSQNPRHKITKRGQNVTFRCDPISEHNRLYWYRQTLGQGPEFLTYFQNEAQLEKSRLLSDRFSAERPKGSFSTLEIQRTEQGDSAMYLCASSRPSSGTQRDTQYFGPGTRLTVL.

The chain links TRBV5-1 to TRBJ1-2; 8 bases map to TRBD1. The V gene end was trimmed by 4 bases and the J gene end by 4 bases; junction bases not matched to a gene: 6. This CDR3 contains 14 residues. The germline V gene has CDR1 SGHRS and CDR2 YFSETQ. The CDR3 here is CASSGTGGSYGYTF. CDR3 nucleotides: TGCGCCAGCAGCGGTACAGGGGGTTCCTATGGCTACACCTTC. The full variable domain, completed using reference TRBV5-1 and TRBJ1-2, is KAGVTQTPRYLIKTRGQQVTLSCSPISGHRSVSWYQQTPGQGLQFLFEYFSETQRNKGNFPGRFSGRQFSNSRSEMNVSTLELGDSALYLCASSGTGGSYGYTFGSGTRLTVV.

This clonotype was picked up many times. This CDR3 reads CASSYLGYGYTF. The CDR3 nucleotides read TGTGCCAGCAGTTACCTCGGCTATGGCTACACCTTC. V usage is TRBV6-2 or TRBV6-3 and J usage is TRBJ1-2; the D is unclear. The length of the CDR3 is 12 residues. The V end lost 2 bases, the J end lost 4 bases, and 5 bases lay between the germline ends. CDR1 is MNHEY and CDR2 is SVGEGT in the germline V gene.

In this sample, this clonotype turned up a few times. This CDR3 is CASSLTPSYEQYF. As DNA, the CDR3 is TGTGCCAGCAGCCTGACTCCCTCCTACGAGCAGTACTTC. The chain joins TRBV27 to TRBJ2-7; D is undetermined. Trimming left V 6 bases short and J 0 bases short, with 9 bases between. Germline assignment: CDR1 MNHEY and CDR2 SMNVEV (reference sequence). This CDR3 spans 13 amino acids.

The table lists this clonotype with many counts. The chain combines TRBV4-2 with TRBJ1-1; D is unclear. V lost 4 bases, J lost 2 bases, and 5 bases lay in between. CDR1 is LGHNA and CDR2 is YNFKEQ in the germline V gene. CDR3 size: 12 residues. CDR3 DNA: TGTGCCAGCAGCCGATTTAACACTGAAGCTTTCTTT. It yields the protein CASSRFNTEAFF.

In this sample, this clonotype turned up a few times. The chain carries TRBV12-3 or TRBV12-4 and TRBJ2-1; 10 bases are shared with TRBD2. CDR3 length equals 16 residues. V lost 2 bases, J lost 4 bases, and 5 bases stayed unmatched. The CDR3 sequence is CASSLKWTSGYNEQFF. The CDR3 DNA follows: TGTGCCAGCAGTTTAAAGTGGACTAGCGGATACAATGAGCAGTTCTTC.

A few counts support this clonotype. The chain combines TRBV9 with TRBJ1-2; 7 bases align to TRBD1. The length of the CDR3 is 16 residues. CDR1 is SGDLS, CDR2 YYNGEE, per germline. With 4 bases clipped from V and 6 bases from J, the junction kept 15 bases outside the gene matches. CDR3 sequence reads: CASSQNNRGGQDGYTF. The CDR3 DNA reads as TGTGCCAGCAGCCAAAATAACAGGGGCGGACAGGATGGCTACACCTTC.

This clonotype occurred a few times. The chain combines TRBV20-1 with TRBJ1-1; D is unresolved. Trimming removed 3 bases at V and 4 bases at J, with 9 bases between. The CDR3 runs 12 residues. The V gene's germline CDR1 is DFQATT and CDR2 SNEGSKA (reference sequence). The CDR3 DNA follows: TGCAGTGCTAGGGTGTCGGGCACTGAAGCTTTCTTT. Translation gives CSARVSGTEAFF.